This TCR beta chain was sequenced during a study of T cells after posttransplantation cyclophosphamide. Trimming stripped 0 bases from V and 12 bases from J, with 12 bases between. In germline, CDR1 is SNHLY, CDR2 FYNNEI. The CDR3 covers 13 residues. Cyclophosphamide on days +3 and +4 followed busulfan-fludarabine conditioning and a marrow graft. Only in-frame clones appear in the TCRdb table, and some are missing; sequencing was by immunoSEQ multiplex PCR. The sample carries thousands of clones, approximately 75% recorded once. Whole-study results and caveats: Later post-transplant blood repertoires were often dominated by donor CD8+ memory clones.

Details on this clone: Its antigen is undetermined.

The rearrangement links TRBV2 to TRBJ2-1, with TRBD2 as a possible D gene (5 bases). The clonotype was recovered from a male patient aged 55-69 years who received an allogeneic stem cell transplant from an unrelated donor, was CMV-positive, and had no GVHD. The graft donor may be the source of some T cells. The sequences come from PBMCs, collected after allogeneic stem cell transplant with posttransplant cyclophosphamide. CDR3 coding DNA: TGTGCCAGCAGTGAAGCGACCGGAGGACTGCAGTTCTTC. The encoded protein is CASSEATGGLQFF.